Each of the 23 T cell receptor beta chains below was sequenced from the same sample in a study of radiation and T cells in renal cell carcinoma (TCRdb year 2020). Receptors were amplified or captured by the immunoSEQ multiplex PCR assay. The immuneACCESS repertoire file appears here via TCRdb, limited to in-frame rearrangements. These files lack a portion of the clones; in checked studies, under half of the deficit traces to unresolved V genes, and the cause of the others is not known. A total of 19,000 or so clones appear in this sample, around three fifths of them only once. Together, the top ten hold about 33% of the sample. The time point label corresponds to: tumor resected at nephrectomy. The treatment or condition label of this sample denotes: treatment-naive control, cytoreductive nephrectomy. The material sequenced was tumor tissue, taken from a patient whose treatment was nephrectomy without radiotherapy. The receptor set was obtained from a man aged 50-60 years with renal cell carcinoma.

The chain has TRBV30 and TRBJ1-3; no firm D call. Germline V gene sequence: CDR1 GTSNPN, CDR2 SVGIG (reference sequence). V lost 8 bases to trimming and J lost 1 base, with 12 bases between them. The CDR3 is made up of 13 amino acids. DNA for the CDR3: TGTGCCGCCCAGGTTACGTCTGGAAACACCATATATTTT. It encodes CAAQVTSGNTIYF.

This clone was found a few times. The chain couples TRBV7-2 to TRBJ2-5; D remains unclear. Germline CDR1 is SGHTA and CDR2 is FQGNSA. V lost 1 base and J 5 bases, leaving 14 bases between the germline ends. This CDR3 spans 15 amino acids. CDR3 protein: CASSLGGGFWETQYF. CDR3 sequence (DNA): TGTGCCAGCAGCTTAGGGGGTGGATTCTGGGAGACCCAGTACTTC.

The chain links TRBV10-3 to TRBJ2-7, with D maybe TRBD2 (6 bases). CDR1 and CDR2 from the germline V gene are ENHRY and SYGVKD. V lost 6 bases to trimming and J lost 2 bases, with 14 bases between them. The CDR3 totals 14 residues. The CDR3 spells CAIRGGLYPYEQYF. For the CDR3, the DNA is TGTGCCATCAGGGGGGGTCTCTACCCCTACGAGCAGTACTTC.

CDR3 sequence reads: CASSLTSANTGELFF. The CDR3, as DNA: TGTGCCAGCAGCTTAACCTCCGCGAACACCGGGGAGCTGTTTTTT. V is TRBV7-2 and J is TRBJ2-2; D remains unclear. Trimming left V 2 bases short and J 0 bases short, with 7 bases between. Per germline, CDR1 SGHTA and CDR2 FQGNSA. The CDR3 length is 15 residues. The entire variable domain, with the rest obtained from reference TRBV7-2 and TRBJ2-2, is as follows: GAGVSQSPSNKVTEKGKDVELRCDPISGHTALYWYRQSLGQGLEFLIYFQGNSAPDKSGLPSDRFSAERTGGSVSTLTIQRTQQEDSAVYLCASSLTSANTGELFFGEGSRLTVL.

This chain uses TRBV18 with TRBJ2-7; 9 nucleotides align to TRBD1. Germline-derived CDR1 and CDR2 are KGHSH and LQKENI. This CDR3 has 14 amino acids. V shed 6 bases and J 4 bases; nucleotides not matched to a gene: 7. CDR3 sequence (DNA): TGTGCCAGCTCGACCGGGACAGGGACATACGAGCAGTACTTC. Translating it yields CASSTGTGTYEQYF.

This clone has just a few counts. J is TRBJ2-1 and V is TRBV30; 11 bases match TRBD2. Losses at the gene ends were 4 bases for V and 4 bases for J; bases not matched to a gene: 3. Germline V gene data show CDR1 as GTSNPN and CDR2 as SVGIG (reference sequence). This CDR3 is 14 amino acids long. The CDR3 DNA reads TGTGCCTGGATGGGACTAGCGGATTACAATGAGCAGTTCTTC. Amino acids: CAWMGLADYNEQFF.

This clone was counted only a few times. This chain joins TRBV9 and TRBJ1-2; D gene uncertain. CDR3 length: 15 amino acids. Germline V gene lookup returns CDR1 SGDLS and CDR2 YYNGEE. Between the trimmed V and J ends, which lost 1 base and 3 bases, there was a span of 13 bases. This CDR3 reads CASSVLPGRDYGYTF. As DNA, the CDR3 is TGTGCCAGCAGCGTACTTCCGGGGAGGGACTATGGCTACACCTTC. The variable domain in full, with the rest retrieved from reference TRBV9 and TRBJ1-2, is DSGVTQTPKHLITATGQRVTLRCSPRSGDLSVYWYQQSLDQGLQFLIQYYNGEERAKGNILERFSAQQFPDLHSELNLSSLELGDSALYFCASSVLPGRDYGYTFGSGTRLTVV.

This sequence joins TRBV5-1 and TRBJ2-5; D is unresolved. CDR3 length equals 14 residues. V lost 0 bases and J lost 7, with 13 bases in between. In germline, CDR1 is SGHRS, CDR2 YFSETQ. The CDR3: CASSLAGDLGTQYF. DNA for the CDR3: TGCGCCAGCAGCTTGGCTGGTGACTTGGGGACCCAGTACTTC.

The CDR3 loop reads CASSSKGTGVRYGYTF. Here the CDR3 DNA reads TGTGCCAGCAGTTCCAAGGGGACAGGGGTTAGGTATGGCTACACCTTC. The chain carries TRBV27 and TRBJ1-2; 10 bases fit TRBD1. The junction had 10 bases not matched to a gene; V was cut back by 4 bases and J by 5 bases. The germline V gene has CDR1 MNHEY and CDR2 SMNVEV (reference sequence). The CDR3 runs to 16 residues.

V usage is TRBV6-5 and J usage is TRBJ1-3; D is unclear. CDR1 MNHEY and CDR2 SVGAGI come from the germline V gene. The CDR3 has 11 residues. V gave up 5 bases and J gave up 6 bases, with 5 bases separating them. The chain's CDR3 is CASSKLNTIYF. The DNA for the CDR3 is TGTGCCAGCAGTAAATTAAACACCATATATTTT.

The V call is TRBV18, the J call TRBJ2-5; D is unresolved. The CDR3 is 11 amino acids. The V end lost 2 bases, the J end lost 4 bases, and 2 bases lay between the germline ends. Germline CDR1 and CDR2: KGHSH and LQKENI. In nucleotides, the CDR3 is TGTGCCAGCTCACCAATAGAGACCCAGTACTTC. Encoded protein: CASSPIETQYF.

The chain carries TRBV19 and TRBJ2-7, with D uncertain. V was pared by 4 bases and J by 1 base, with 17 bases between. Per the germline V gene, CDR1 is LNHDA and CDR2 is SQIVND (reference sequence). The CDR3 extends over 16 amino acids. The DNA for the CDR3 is TGTGCCAGTAGTACGTCGACACGGCCGAGTTCCTACGAGCAGTACTTC. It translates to CASSTSTRPSSYEQYF.

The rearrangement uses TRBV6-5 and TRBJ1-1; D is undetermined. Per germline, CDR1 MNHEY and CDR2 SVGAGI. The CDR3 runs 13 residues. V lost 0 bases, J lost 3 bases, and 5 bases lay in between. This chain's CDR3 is CASSYSRDTEAFF. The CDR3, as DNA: TGTGCCAGCAGTTACTCTCGAGACACTGAAGCTTTCTTT.

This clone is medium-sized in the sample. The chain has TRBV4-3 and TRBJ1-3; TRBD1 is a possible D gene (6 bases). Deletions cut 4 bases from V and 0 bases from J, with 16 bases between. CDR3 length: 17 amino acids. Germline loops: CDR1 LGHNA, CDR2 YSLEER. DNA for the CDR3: TGCGCCAGCAGCCCTCGGCAGGGGTTTAGCTCTGGAAACACCATATATTTT. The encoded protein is CASSPRQGFSSGNTIYF.

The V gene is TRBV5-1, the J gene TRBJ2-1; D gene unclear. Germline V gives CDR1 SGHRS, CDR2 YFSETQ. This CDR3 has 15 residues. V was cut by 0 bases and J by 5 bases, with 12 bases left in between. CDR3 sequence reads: CASSLALGGNNEQFF. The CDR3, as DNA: TGCGCCAGCAGCTTGGCTCTGGGCGGAAACAATGAGCAGTTCTTC.

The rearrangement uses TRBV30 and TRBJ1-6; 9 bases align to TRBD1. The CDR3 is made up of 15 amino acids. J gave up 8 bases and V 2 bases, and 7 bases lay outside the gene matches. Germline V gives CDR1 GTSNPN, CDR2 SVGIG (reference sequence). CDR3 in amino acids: CAWSQRGQGDSPLHF. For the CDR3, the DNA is TGTGCCTGGAGTCAGCGGGGACAGGGAGATTCACCCCTCCACTTT.

CDR3 protein: CASSLPGRETQYF. The CDR3 nucleotides are TGTGCCAGCAGTTTACCAGGGCGCGAGACCCAGTACTTC. The genes are TRBV28 and TRBJ2-5, with D possibly TRBD1 on 5 matching bases. CDR3 size: 13 residues. Trimming cost V 2 bases and J 5 bases, with 9 bases left between them. CDR1 and CDR2 from the germline V gene are MDHEN and SYDVKM.

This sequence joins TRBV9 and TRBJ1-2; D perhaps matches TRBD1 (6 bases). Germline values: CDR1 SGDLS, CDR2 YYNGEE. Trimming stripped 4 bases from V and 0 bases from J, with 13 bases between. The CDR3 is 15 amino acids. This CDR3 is CASSPADSANYGYTF. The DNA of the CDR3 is TGTGCCAGCAGCCCTGCGGACAGTGCTAACTATGGCTACACCTTC.

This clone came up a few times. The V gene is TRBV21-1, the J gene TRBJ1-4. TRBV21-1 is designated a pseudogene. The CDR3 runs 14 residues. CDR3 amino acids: CASSKAPICEKLFF. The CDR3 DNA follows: TGTGCCAGCAGCAAAGCGCCTATATGTGAAAAACTGTTTTTT.

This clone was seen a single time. CDR3: CSVYRGYEQYF. The CDR3 DNA is TGCAGCGTCTACCGGGGCTACGAGCAGTACTTC. The chain links TRBV20-1 to TRBJ2-7, with TRBD2 as a possible D gene (5 bases). Germline V lookup: CDR1 DFQATT, CDR2 SNEGSKA (reference sequence). The CDR3 sequence is 11 residues long.

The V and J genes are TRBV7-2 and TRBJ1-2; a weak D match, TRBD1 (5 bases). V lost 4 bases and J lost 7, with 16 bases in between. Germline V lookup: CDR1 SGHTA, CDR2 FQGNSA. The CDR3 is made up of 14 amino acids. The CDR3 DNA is TGTGCCAGCAGCTCGCCGGGACCGAGCTTTGGCTACACCTTC. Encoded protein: CASSSPGPSFGYTF.

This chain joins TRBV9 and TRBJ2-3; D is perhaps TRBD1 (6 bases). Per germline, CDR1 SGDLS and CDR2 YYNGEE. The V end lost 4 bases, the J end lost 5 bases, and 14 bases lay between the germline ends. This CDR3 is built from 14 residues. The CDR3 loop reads CASSTGTPGDTQYF. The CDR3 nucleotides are TGTGCCAGCAGCACGGGGACACCCGGAGATACGCAGTATTTT.

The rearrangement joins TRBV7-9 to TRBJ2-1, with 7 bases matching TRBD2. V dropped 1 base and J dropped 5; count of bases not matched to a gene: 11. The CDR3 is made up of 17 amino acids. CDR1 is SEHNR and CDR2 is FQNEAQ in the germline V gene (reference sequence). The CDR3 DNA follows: TGTGCCAGCAGCTTAGGATTGGCTAGCGGAAAGGACAATGAGCAGTTCTTC. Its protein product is CASSLGLASGKDNEQFF. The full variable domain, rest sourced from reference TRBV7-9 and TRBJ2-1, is DTGVSQNPRHKITKRGQNVTFRCDPISEHNRLYWYRQTLGQGPEFLTYFQNEAQLEKSRLLSDRFSAERPKGSFSTLEIQRTEQGDSAMYLCASSLGLASGKDNEQFFGPGTRLTVL.